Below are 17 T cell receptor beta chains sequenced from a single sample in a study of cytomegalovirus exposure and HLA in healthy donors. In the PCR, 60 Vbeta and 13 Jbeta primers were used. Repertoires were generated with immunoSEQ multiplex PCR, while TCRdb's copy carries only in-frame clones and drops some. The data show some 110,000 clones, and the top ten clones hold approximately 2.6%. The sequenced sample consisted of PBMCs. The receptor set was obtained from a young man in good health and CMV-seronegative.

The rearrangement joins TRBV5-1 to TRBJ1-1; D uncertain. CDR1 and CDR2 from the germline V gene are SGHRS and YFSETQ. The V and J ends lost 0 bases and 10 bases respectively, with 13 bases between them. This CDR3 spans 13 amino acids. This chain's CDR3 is CASSLAGVSSAFF. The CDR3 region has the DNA TGCGCCAGCAGCTTGGCCGGGGTCTCGTCAGCTTTCTTT.

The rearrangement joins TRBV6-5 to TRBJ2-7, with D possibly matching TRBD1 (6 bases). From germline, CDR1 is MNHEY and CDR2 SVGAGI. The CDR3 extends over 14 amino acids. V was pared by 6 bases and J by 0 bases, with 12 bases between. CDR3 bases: TGTGCCAGCAGGGACGCGACAGGCTCCTACGAGCAGTACTTC. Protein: CASRDATGSYEQYF.

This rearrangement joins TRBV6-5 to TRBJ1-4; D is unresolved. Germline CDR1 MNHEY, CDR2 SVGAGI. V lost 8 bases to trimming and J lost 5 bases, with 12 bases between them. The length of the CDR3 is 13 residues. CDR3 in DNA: TGTGCCAGCGGCCTGGGAGAAAATGAAAAACTGTTTTTT. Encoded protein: CASGLGENEKLFF.

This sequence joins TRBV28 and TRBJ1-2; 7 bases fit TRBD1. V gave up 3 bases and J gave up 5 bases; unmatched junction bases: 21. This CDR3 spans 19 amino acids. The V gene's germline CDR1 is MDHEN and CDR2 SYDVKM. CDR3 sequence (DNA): TGTGCCAGCAGTTTCCCCCCGACAGGGCAAGCTGTCTTATCGTATGGCTACACCTTC. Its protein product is CASSFPPTGQAVLSYGYTF.

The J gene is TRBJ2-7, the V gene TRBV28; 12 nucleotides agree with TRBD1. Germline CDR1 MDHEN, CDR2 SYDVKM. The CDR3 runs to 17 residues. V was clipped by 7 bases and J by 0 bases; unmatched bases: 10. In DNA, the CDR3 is TGTGCCAGCATAAGGGACAGGGGGCTTTCACTCTCCTACGAGCAGTACTTC. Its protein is CASIRDRGLSLSYEQYF.

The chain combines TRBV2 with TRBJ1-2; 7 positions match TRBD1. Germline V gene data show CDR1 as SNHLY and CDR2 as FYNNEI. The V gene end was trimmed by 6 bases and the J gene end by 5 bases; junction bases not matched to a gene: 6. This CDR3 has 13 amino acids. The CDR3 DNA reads TGTGCCAGCAGAGGGACAGAATCATATGGCTACACCTTC. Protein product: CASRGTESYGYTF.

CDR3 DNA: TGCGCCAGCAAGACAGGGCCTAGCACAGATACGCAGTATTTT. It yields the protein CASKTGPSTDTQYF. The J gene is TRBJ2-3, the V gene TRBV5-1; 7 bases line up with TRBD1. The CDR3 has 14 residues. The J segment lost 0 bases and the V segment lost 6 bases, leaving 4 bases of the junction unmatched. Germline values: CDR1 SGHRS, CDR2 YFSETQ.

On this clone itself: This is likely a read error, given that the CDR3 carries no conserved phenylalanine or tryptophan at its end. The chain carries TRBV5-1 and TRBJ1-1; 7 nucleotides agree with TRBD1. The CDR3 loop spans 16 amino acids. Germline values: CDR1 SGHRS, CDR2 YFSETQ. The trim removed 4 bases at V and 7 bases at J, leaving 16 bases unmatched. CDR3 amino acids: CASSRRDRVLGGEAFS. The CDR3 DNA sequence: TGCGCCAGCAGCCGACGCGACAGGGTATTGGGTGGTGAAGCTTTCTCT.

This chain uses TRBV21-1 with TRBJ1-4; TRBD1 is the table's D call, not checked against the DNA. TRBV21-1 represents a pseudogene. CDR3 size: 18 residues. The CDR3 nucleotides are TGTGCCAGCAGCAGCGGACAGGGCCGGAGTGGAACTAATGAAAAACTGTTTTTT. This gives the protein CASSSGQGRSGTNEKLFF.

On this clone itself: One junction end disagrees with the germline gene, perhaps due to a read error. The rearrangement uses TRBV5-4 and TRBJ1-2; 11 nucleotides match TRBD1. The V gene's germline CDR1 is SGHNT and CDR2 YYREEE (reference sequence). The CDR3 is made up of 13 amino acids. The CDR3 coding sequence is TGTGCCAGCAGCACGGGACAGGGGGTGATTCCTCTCTTC. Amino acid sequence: CASSTGQGVIPLF.

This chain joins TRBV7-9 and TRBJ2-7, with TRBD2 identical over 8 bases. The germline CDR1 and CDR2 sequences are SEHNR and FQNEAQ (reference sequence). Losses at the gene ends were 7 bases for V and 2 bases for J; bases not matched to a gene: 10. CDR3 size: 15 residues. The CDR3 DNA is TGTGCCAGCACCCTTGCCGGACTAGCCGCCTACGAGCAGTACTTC. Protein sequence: CASTLAGLAAYEQYF. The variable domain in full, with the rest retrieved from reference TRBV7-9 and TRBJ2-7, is DTGVSQNPRHKITKRGQNVTFRCDPISEHNRLYWYRQTLGQGPEFLTYFQNEAQLEKSRLLSDRFSAERPKGSFSTLEIQRTEQGDSAMYLCASTLAGLAAYEQYFGPGTRLTVT.

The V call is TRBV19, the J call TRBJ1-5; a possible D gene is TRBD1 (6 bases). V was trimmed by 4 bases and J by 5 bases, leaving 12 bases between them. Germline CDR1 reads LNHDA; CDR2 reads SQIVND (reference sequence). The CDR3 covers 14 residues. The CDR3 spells CASSKTGPDQPQHF. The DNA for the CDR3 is TGTGCCAGTAGTAAAACAGGGCCAGATCAGCCCCAGCATTTT.

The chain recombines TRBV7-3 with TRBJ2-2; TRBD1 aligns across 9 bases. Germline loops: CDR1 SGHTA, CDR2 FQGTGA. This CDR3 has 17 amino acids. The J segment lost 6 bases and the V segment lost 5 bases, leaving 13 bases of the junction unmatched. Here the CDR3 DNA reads TGTGCCAGCAGCGCCCCCCCCGGGACAGGGTATTCCGGGGAGCTGTTTTTT. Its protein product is CASSAPPGTGYSGELFF.

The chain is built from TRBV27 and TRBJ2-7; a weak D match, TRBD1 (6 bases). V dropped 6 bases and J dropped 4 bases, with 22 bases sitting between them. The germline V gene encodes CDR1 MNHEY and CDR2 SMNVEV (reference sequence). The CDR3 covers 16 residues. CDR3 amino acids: CASRSLGPGQSYEQYF. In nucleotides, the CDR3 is TGTGCCAGCAGGAGTCTGGGTCCGGGACAATCGTACGAGCAGTACTTC.

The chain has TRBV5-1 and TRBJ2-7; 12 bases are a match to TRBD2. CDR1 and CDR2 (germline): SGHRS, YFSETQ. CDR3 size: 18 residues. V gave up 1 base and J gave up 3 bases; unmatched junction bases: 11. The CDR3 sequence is CASSLSLAGGPLVYEQYF. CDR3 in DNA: TGCGCCAGCAGCTTGTCCCTAGCGGGAGGGCCTCTGGTCTACGAGCAGTACTTC.

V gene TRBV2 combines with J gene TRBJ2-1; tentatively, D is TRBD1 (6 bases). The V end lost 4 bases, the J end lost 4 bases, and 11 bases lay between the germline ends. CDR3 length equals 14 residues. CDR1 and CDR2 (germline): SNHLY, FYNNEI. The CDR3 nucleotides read TGTGCCAGCAGTGGGACAGTTAGGTACAATGAGCAGTTCTTC. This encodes CASSGTVRYNEQFF.

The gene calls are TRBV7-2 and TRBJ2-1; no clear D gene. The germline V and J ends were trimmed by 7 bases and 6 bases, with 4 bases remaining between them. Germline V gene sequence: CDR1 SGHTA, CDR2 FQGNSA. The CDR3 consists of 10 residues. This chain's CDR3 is CASKRNEQFF. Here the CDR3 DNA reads TGTGCCAGCAAGCGCAATGAGCAGTTCTTC.